This T cell receptor (beta chain) comes out of a study of CXCR3-negative and CXCR3-positive naive CD8 T cells. UMI-labeled 5' RACE yielded the TRB cDNA libraries. TCRdb reprocessed the 5' RACE reads and reports one entry per CDR3 protein, with no DNA. The clone table shows some 9,600 distinct CDR3 sequences, with the ten largest holding more than 0.8%. Germline CDR1 is SGDLS and CDR2 is YYNGEE. CDR3 size: 15 residues. Sequencing input: naive CXCR3- CD8+ T cells from blood. Subset reported: CD45RO-CCR7+CD27+CD95- naive CD8+ T cells lacking CXCR3 (TNR3-). This rearrangement joins TRBV9 to TRBJ2-2; TCRdb lists TRBD1, though no DNA is available to test this call. This TCR derives from a human donor in good health. Some clones in this sample may be carry-over from other donors' samples. The CDR3 sequence: CASSQTGGFNGELFF. Full variable domain (remainder filled in from reference TRBV9 and TRBJ2-2): DSGVTQTPKHLITATGQRVTLRCSPRSGDLSVYWYQQSLDQGLQFLIQYYNGEERAKGNILERFSAQQFPDLHSELNLSSLELGDSALYFCASSQTGGFNGELFFGEGSRLTVL.